A single sample is the source of the 4 T cell receptor beta chains below, sequenced in a study of regulatory T cells in long-lasting Graves disease. Stated time point: newly diagnosed GD, antithyroid drugs for less than 3 months. PBMCs were the source of the RNA used for TCR sequencing. Construction of the TCR beta libraries employed iRepertoire HTBI primers in conjunction with Arm-PCR of CDR3 regions. MiXCR, run by TCRdb on the multiplex PCR reads, gives a single entry per CDR3 protein. The sample has 350,000 to 550,000 distinct CDR3 sequences; approximately 14% are singletons. These records were also assigned to another study, of T cells in Graves' hyperthyroidism and ophthalmopathy.

The source material was peripheral blood mononuclear cells (PBMCs), sampled at new diagnosis, from a patient treated with antithyroid drugs. The origin of the receptors is a woman aged 45-65 years with Graves disease.

There are many counts of this clonotype. The V call is TRBV7-9, the J call TRBJ1-1; D is unresolved. The germline V and J ends were trimmed by 2 bases and 11 bases, with 18 bases remaining between them. The CDR3 runs to 14 residues. Germline-derived CDR1 and CDR2 are SEHNR and FQNEAQ (reference sequence). The CDR3 is CASSLYASGVEAFF. CDR3 nucleotide sequence: TGTGCCAGCAGCTTATATGCATCCGGGGTGGAGGCTTTCTTT.

A few counts support this clonotype. This rearrangement joins TRBV5-1 to TRBJ2-1, with 14 bases aligning to TRBD2. Trimming at V came to 5 bases and at J to 2 bases, leaving 12 bases not matched to a gene. The V gene's germline CDR1 is SGHRS and CDR2 YFSETQ. The CDR3 sequence is 19 residues long. CDR3 nucleotides: TGCGCCAGCAGTTCCAAGGGACTAGCGGGAGTTAGAACCTACAATGAGCAGTTCTTC. Amino acids: CASSSKGLAGVRTYNEQFF.

In this sample, this clonotype turned up many times. The gene calls are TRBV14 and TRBJ2-2; D uncertain. Trimming cost V 1 base and J 8 bases, with 8 bases left between them. Germline assignment: CDR1 SGHDN and CDR2 FVKESK. This CDR3 has 13 residues. CDR3 DNA sequence: TGTGCCAGCAGCCAAGCCGGGCCTGGGGAGCTGTTTTTT. Translating gives CASSQAGPGELFF.

This clonotype was observed once. The V and J genes are TRBV4-1 and TRBJ2-7, with D possibly being TRBD2 (5 bases). CDR1 is MGHRA, CDR2 YSYEKL, per germline. There are 15 residues in the CDR3. The germline V and J ends were trimmed by 1 base and 4 bases, with 14 bases remaining between them. CDR3 DNA sequence: TGCGCCAGCAGCCAAGTCGAGGGTTTTTTGTACGAGCAGTACTTC. It yields the protein CASSQVEGFLYEQYF.